Listed below are T cell receptor beta chains from one sample, sequenced in a study of neurological immune-mediated disorders. MiXCR, applied by TCRdb to the 5' RACE reads, yields one record per CDR3 protein. Among tens of thousands of distinct CDR3 sequences, approximately 3.7% were seen once, and the ten largest hold under 2.5%. The sample comprised PBMCs. The receptors were gathered from a woman aged 45-65 years with multiple sclerosis. Both conserved end residues are part of each CDR3. Each record gives: D gene, J gene, clone size, V gene, CDR3 protein, CDR3 DNA. The D gene is left open where the match is weak. Some rows mark clone size as missing; the rest say once, few, many or name a class of expanded clone.

>TRBD2|TRBJ2-1|many|TRBV10-3
CATGTSGNYNEQFF
TGTGCCACCGGGACTAGCGGTAACTACAATGAGCAGTTCTTC
>TRBD1|TRBJ2-2|many|TRBV5-1
CASRRTGTTGELFF
TGCGCCAGCAGACGGACAGGGACCACCGGGGAGCTGTTTTTT
>NA|TRBJ2-1|few|TRBV30
CAWSVGPNEQFF
TGTGCCTGGAGTGTTGGCCCTAATGAGCAGTTCTTC
>TRBD2|TRBJ2-7|NA|TRBV5-1
CASSTAGGGLYEQYF
TGCGCCAGCAGCACCGCCGGGGGGGGCCTCTACGAGCAGTACTTC
>NA|TRBJ2-3|many|TRBV7-9
CASSLADTQYF
TGTGCCAGCAGCTTAGCCGATACGCAGTATTTT
>NA|TRBJ2-6|many|TRBV5-1
CASSPQAPGANVLTF
TGCGCCAGCAGCCCACAGGCTCCTGGGGCCAACGTCCTGACTTTC
>TRBD1|TRBJ2-6|many|TRBV7-9
CASSSVDRNSGANVLTF
TGTGCCAGCAGCTCGGTGGACAGGAACTCTGGGGCCAACGTCCTGACTTTC
>NA|TRBJ2-3|many|TRBV7-9
CASRQGTDTQYF
TGCGCCAGCAGGCAGGGGACAGATACGCAGTATTTT
>NA|TRBJ2-5|many|TRBV20-1
CSARSDIPIIETQYF
TGCAGTGCTAGATCGGACATCCCGATAATAGAGACCCAGTACTTC
>NA|TRBJ1-3|many|TRBV12-3/TRBV12-4
CASSSGGSSGNTIYF
TGTGCCAGCAGTTCGGGTGGGAGTTCTGGAAACACCATATATTTT
>NA|TRBJ2-3|many|TRBV24-1
CATSASGGRTQYF
TGTGCCACCAGTGCCTCGGGGGGCCGTACGCAGTATTTT
>NA|TRBJ2-2|many|TRBV20-1
CSAYYQNTGELFF
TGCAGTGCCTACTACCAGAACACCGGGGAGCTGTTTTTT
>NA|TRBJ2-1|many|TRBV5-1
CASSRDGRSNSDEQFF
TGCGCCAGCAGCCGGGACGGGCGATCGAATAGCGATGAGCAGTTCTTC
>TRBD1|TRBJ2-6|many|TRBV20-1
CSAPDRGYSGANVLTF
TGCAGTGCTCCAGACAGGGGCTACTCTGGGGCCAACGTCCTGACTTTC
>TRBD1|TRBJ2-6|medium-sized|TRBV3-1
CASSGTGNGANVLTF
TGTGCCAGCAGCGGGACAGGGAACGGGGCCAACGTCCTGACTTTC
>TRBD2|TRBJ2-2|NA|TRBV6-6
CASSRPPGLAAPGELFF
TGTGCCAGCAGCCGCCCCCCGGGACTAGCGGCCCCCGGGGAGCTGTTTTTT
>NA|TRBJ1-1|many|TRBV20-1
CSAGHLAAAEAFF
TGCAGTGCTGGTCACTTAGCCGCCGCTGAAGCTTTCTTT
>TRBD1|TRBJ2-1|many|TRBV7-3
CASSSGTGIAYNEQFF
TGTGCCAGCAGCTCGGGGACAGGTATTGCCTACAATGAGCAGTTCTTC
>NA|TRBJ2-1|many|TRBV7-2
CASSLDTRPYNEQFF
TGTGCCAGCAGCCTTGACACGCGCCCCTACAATGAGCAGTTCTTC
>TRBD2|TRBJ2-7|many|TRBV20-1
CSARGYGASGSGYEQYF
TGCAGTGCTAGAGGATATGGGGCTAGCGGGAGTGGGTACGAGCAGTACTTC
>NA|TRBJ2-5|many|TRBV20-1
CSGRLRQTETQYF
TGCAGTGGCAGGTTGAGACAGACCGAGACCCAGTACTTC
>TRBD1|TRBJ1-1|NA|TRBV9
CASSAQGGRITEAFF
TGTGCCAGCAGTGCCCAGGGGGGCAGGATCACTGAAGCTTTCTTT
>NA|TRBJ2-7|NA|TRBV4-3
CDSSEDIGSSYEQYF
TGCGACAGCAGCGAAGATATCGGTAGCTCCTACGAGCAGTACTTC